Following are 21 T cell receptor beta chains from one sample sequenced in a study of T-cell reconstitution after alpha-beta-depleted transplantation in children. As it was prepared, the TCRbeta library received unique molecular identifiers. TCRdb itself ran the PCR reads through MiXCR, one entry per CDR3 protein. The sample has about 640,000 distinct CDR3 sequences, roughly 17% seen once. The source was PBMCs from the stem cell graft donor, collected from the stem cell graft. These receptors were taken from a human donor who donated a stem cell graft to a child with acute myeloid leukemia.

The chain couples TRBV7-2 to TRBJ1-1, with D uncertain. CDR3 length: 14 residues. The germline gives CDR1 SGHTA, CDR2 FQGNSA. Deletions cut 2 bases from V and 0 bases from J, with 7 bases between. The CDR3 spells CASSLLDMNTEAFF. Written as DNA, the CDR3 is TGTGCCAGCAGCTTATTAGATATGAACACTGAAGCTTTCTTT.

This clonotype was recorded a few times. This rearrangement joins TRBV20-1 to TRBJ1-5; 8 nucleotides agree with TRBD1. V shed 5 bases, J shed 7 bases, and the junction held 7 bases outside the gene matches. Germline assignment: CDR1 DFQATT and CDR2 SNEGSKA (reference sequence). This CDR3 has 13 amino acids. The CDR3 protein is CSAPTGGEQPQHF. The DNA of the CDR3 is TGCAGTGCTCCTACAGGGGGTGAGCAGCCCCAGCATTTT.

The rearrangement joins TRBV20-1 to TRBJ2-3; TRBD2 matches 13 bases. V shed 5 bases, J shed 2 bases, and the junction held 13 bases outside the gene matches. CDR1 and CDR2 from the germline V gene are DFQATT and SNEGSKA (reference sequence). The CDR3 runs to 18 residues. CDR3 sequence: CSASGLAGPLSFTDTQYF. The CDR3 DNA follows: TGCAGTGCTTCGGGACTAGCGGGGCCTTTATCCTTCACAGATACGCAGTATTTT.

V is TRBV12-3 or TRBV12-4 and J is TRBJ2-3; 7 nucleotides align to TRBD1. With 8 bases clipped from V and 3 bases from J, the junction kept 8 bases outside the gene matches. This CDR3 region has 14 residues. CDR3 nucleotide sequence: TGTGCCAGCGGACAGGACTTCCGAACAGATACGCAGTATTTT. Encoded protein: CASGQDFRTDTQYF.

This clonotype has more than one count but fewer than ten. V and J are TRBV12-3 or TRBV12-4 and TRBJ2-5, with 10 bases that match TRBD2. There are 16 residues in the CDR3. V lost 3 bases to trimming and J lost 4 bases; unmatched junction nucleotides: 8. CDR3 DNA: TGTGCCAGCAGTTTCAAAGCGGGGGGGCGGCGAGAGACCCAGTACTTC. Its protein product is CASSFKAGGRRETQYF.

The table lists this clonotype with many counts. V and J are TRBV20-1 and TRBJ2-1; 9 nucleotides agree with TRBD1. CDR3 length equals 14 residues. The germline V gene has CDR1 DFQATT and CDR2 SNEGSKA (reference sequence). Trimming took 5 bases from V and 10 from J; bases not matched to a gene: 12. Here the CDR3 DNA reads TGCAGTGCTCAGGGACAGGGACCACGCCAGGAGCAGTTCTTC. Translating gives CSAQGQGPRQEQFF.

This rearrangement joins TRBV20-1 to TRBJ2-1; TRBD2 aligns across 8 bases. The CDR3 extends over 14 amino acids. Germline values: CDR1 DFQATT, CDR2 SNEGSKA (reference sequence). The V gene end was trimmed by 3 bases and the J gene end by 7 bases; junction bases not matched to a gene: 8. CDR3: CSASSGGPGNEQFF. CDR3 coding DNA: TGCAGTGCTAGCTCGGGGGGGCCGGGAAATGAGCAGTTCTTC.

CDR3 region: CASSEFFPLRGMTTGDNSPLHF. Written as DNA, the CDR3 is TGTGCCAGCAGTGAATTCTTTCCCCTGAGAGGGATGACGACAGGAGACAACTCACCCCTCCACTTT. The rearrangement uses TRBV25-1 and TRBJ1-6; maybe TRBD1 (6 bases). With 1 base removed from V and 10 bases from J, the gap between germline ends came to 35 bases. Germline lookup yields CDR1 MGHDK and CDR2 SYGVNS. This CDR3 spans 22 amino acids.

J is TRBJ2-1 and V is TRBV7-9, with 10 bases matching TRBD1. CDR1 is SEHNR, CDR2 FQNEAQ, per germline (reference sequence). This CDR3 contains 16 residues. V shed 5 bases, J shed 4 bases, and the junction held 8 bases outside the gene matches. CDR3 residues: CASSPDRTGGYNEQFF. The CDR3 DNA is TGTGCCAGCAGCCCAGACAGGACAGGGGGTTACAATGAGCAGTTCTTC.

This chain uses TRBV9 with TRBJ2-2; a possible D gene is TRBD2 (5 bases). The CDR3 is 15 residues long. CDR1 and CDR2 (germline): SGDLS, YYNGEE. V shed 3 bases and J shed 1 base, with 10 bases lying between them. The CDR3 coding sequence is TGTGCCAGCAGCGCCCGTAGCGAGAACACCGGGGAGCTGTTTTTT. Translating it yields CASSARSENTGELFF.

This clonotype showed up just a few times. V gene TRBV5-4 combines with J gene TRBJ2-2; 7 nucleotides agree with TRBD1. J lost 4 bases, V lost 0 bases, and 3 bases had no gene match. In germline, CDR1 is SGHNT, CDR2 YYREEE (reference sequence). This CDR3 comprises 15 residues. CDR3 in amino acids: CASSLAYRGTGELFF. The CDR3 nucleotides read TGTGCCAGCAGCTTGGCCTACAGGGGCACCGGGGAGCTGTTTTTT.

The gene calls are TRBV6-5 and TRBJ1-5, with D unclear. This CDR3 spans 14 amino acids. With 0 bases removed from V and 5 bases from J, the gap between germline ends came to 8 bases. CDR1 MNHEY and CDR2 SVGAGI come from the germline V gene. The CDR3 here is CASSYSGPDQPQHF. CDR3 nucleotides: TGTGCCAGCAGTTACTCAGGGCCGGATCAGCCCCAGCATTTT.

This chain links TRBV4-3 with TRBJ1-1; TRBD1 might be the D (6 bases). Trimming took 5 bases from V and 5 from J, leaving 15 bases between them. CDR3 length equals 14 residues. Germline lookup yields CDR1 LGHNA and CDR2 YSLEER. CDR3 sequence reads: CASSYEGGQTEAFF. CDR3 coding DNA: TGCGCCAGCAGCTACGAGGGGGGGCAAACTGAAGCTTTCTTT.

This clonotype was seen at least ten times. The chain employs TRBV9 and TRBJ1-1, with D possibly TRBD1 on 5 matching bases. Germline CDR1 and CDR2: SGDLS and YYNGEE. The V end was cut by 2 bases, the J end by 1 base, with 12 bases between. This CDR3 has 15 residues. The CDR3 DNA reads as TGTGCCAGCAGCGTTGCCGGGACGGAGAACACTGAAGCTTTCTTT. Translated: CASSVAGTENTEAFF.

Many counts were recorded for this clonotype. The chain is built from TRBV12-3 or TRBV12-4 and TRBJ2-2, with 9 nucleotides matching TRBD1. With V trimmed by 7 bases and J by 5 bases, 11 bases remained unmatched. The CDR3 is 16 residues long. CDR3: CASTIPGQGDTGELFF. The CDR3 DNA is TGTGCCAGCACCATTCCGGGACAGGGAGATACCGGGGAGCTGTTTTTT.

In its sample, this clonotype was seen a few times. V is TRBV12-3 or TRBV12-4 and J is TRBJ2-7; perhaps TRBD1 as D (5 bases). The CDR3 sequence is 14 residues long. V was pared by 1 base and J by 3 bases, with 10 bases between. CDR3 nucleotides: TGTGCCAGCAGTTTAGTGGGGCCGTTCTACGAGCAGTACTTC. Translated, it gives CASSLVGPFYEQYF.

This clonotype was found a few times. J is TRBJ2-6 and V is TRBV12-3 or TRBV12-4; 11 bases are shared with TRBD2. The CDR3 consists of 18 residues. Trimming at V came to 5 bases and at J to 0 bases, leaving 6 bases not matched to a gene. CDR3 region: CASSPISGGASGANVLTF. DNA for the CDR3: TGTGCCAGCAGTCCCATTAGCGGGGGGGCCTCTGGGGCCAACGTCCTGACTTTC.

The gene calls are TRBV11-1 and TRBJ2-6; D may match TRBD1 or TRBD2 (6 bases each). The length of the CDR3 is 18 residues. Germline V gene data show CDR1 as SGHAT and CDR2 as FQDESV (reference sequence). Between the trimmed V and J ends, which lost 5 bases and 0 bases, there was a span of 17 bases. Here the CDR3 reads CASSGPAGHISGANVLTF. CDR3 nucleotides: TGTGCCAGCAGCGGTCCGGCGGGACACATCTCTGGGGCCAACGTCCTGACTTTC. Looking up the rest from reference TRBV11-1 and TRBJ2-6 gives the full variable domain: EAEVAQSPRYKITEKSQAVAFWCDPISGHATLYWYRQILGQGPELLVQFQDESVVDDSQLPKDRFSAERLKGVDSTLKIQPAELGDSAMYLCASSGPAGHISGANVLTFGAGSRLTVL.

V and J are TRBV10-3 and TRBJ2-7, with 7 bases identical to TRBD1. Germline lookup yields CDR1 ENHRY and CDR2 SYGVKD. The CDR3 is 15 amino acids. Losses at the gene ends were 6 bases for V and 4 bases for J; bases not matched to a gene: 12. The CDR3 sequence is CAISRLRRQGYEQYF. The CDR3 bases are TGTGCCATCAGCCGCCTGAGGAGACAGGGTTACGAGCAGTACTTC.

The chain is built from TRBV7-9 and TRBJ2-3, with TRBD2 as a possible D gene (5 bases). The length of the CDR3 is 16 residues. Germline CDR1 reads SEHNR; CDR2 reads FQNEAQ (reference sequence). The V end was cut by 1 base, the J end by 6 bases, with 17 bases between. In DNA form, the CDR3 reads TGTGCCAGCAGCTTAGGACCCCTAGCTTCCCGGGATACGCAGTATTTT. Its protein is CASSLGPLASRDTQYF.

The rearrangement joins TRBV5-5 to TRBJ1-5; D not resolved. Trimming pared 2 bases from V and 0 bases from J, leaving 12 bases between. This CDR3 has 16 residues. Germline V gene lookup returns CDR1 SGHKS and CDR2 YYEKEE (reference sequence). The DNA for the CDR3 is TGTGCCAGCAGCTTAGTCGCGACGGATAGCAATCAGCCCCAGCATTTT. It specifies CASSLVATDSNQPQHF.